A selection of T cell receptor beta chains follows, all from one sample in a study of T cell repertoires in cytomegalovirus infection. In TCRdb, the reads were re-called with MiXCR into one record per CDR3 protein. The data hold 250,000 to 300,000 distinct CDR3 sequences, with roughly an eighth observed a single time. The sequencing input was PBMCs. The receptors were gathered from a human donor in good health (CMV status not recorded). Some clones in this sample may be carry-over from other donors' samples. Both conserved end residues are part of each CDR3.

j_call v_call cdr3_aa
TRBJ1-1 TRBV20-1 CSASGAGVTEAFF
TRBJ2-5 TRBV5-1 CASSDSGQDPRKTQYF
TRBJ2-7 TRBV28 CASSLLGGYEQYF
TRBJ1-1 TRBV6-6 CASSYPGETEAFF
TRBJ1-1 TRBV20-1 CSARDRAGPNTEAFF
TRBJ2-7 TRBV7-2 CASSLFSGEQYF
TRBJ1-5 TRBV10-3 CAISADSQPQHF
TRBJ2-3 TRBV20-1 CSARRDRVTDTQYF
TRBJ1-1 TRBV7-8 CASSFGQTNTEAFF
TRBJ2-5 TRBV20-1 CSASAAGGLVQETQYF
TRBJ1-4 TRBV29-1 CSVEDWTGGGEKLFF
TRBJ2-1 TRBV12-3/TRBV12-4 CASSLYREGEQFF
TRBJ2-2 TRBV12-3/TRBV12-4 CASSPGQAMNTGELFF
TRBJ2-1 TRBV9 CASSVAGLDHNEQFF
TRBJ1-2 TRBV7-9 CASSAGMRAGDGYTF
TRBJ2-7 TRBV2 CASSESRDRGFEQYF
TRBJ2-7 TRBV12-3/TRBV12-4 CASSWLAGAGEQYF
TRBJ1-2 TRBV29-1 CSVTQGYGYTF
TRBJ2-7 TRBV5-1 CASSSAFDHEQYF
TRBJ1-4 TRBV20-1 CSGQGIREEKLFF
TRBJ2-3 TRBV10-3 CAISESSRTDTQYF